These T cell receptor beta chains were read from a single sample in a study of T-cell memory formation after mild COVID-19. TCRdb reanalysed the 5' RACE reads using MiXCR and keeps one entry per CDR3 protein. The sample includes approximately 570,000 distinct CDR3 sequences, about a sixth of them seen just once. Specimen: PBMCs or a T cell subset sorted from them (not recorded which). The receptors were gathered from an adult woman who had mild COVID-19 (a few samples of this study predate the infection). Cell type and time point are not known. Both conserved end residues are trimmed from each CDR3.

cdr3_aa	v_call
ASSRVGQGDYEQY	TRBV5-1
ASSSTGSGSYNSPLH	TRBV7-9
ASFANEKLF	TRBV3-1
ASKTVSGQYNEKLF	TRBV12-3/TRBV12-4
ASKPKGSAHEQY	TRBV10-2
ASSPPGQNYGYT	TRBV12-3/TRBV12-4
ASSQDHLGLGSTDTQY	TRBV4-3
ASSERAGRVTGELF	TRBV6-1
ASSVVPGGQGDTQY	TRBV9
ASSLGSGDHQETQY	TRBV5-1
ASSLSLRWRVPSYNEQF	TRBV27
ATSRDKGGPGELF	TRBV15
ASSSDTSAFTGYT	TRBV7-2
ASSLARAGLAGVGGDIQY	TRBV5-1
ASSFVPRGEGRYNEQF	TRBV7-9
ASSPSVPGNTEAF	TRBV19
SAQGLAVSYEQY	TRBV20-1
ASSQALVGELF	TRBV3-1
ASRPSGSSYNEQF	TRBV5-1
ASSPTDRSSYEQY	TRBV19
ASSLSGGTQY	TRBV12-3/TRBV12-4
SVSRGALQGEYTEAF	TRBV29-1
ASSHGTNNEQF	TRBV12-3/TRBV12-4
ATREGRTDTQY	TRBV15
ASSYSLPVTEAF	TRBV6-5
SASRIEQF	TRBV20-1
ASSPQGGATYEQY	TRBV5-5
AISEPGPRKDEQF	TRBV10-3
ASSVTSVGTGELF	TRBV7-2